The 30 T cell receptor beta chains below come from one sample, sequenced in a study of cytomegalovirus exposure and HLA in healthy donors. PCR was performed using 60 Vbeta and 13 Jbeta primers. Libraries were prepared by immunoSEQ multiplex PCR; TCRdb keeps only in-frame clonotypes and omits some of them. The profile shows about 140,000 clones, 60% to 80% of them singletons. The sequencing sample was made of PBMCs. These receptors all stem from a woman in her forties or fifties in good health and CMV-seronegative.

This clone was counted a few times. The CDR3 coding sequence is TGTGCCAGTAGTACGCGTCCGAATTCACCCCTCCACTTT. Translating gives CASSTRPNSPLHF. The chain employs TRBV19 and TRBJ1-6; no reliable D call. The CDR3 totals 13 residues. The V end lost 4 bases, the J end lost 7 bases, and 8 bases lay between the germline ends. Per the germline V gene, CDR1 is LNHDA and CDR2 is SQIVND (reference sequence).

This CDR3 is CASSVTGGLITEAFF. The CDR3 nucleotides are TGTGCCAGCAGTGTCACAGGGGGCTTGATCACTGAAGCTTTCTTT. V usage is TRBV6-4 and J usage is TRBJ1-1; TRBD1 matches at 9 bases. The CDR3 sequence is 15 residues long. Germline V gene lookup returns CDR1 MRHNA and CDR2 SNTAGT. Trimming took 4 bases from V and 4 from J; bases not matched to a gene: 7.

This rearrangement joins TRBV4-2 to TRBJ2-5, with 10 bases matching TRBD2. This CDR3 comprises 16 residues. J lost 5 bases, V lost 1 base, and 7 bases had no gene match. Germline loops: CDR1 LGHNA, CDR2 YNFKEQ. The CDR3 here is CASSQGGGTSAETQYF. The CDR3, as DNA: TGTGCCAGCAGCCAAGGGGGGGGGACTAGCGCGGAGACCCAGTACTTC.

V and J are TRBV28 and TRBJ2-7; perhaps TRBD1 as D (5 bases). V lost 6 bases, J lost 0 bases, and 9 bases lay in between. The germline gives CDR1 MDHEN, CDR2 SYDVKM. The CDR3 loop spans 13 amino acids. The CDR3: CASSDSSSYEQYF. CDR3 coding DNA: TGTGCCAGCAGCGACAGCAGCTCCTACGAGCAGTACTTC.

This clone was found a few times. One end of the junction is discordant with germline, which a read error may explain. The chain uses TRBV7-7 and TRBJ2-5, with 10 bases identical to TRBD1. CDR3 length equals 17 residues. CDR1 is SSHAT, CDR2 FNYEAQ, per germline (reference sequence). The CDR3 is CASSLDGTGDSGETQYF. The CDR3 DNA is TGTGCTAGCAGCTTAGATGGGACAGGGGATTCGGGCGAGACCCAGTACTTC.

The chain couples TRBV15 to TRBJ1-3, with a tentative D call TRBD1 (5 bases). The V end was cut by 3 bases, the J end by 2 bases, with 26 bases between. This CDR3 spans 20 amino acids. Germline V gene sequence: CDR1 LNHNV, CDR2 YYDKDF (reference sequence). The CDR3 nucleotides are TGTGCCACCAGCAGGAGACGTACTATCCAGGGAGGATGGCCTGGAAACACCATATATTTT. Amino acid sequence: CATSRRRTIQGGWPGNTIYF.

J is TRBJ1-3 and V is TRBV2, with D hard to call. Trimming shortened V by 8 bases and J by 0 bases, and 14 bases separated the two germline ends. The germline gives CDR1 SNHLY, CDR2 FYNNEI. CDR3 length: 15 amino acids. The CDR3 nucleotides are TGTGCCAGCCCCGGCGGAGCTAACTCTGGAAACACCATATATTTT. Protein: CASPGGANSGNTIYF.

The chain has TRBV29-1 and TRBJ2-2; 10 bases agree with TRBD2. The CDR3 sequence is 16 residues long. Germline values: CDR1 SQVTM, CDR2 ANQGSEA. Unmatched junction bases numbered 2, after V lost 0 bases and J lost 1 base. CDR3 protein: CSVEDVAGGNTGELFF. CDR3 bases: TGCAGCGTTGAAGATGTAGCGGGGGGGAACACCGGGGAGCTGTTTTTT.

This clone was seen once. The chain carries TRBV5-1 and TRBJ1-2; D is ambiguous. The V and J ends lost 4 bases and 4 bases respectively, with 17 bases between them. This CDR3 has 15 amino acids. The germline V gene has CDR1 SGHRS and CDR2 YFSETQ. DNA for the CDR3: TGCGCCAGCAGCAGCGGAGACGTCATTAGCTATGGCTACACCTTC. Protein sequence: CASSSGDVISYGYTF.

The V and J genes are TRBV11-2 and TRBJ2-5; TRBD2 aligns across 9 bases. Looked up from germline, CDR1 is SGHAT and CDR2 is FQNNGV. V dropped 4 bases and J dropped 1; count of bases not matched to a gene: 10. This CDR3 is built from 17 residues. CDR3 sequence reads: CASSSRGSSGGQETQYF. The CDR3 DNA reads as TGTGCCAGCAGCTCACGGGGGAGTAGCGGGGGCCAAGAGACCCAGTACTTC. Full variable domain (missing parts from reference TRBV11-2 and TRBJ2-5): EAGVAQSPRYKIIEKRQSVAFWCNPISGHATLYWYQQILGQGPKLLIQFQNNGVVDDSQLPKDRFSAERLKGVDSTLKIQPAKLEDSAVYLCASSSRGSSGGQETQYFGPGTRLLVL.

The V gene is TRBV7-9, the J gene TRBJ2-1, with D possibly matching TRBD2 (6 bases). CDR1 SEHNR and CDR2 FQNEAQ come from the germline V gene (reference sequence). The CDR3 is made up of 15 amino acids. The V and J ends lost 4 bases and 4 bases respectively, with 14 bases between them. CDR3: CASSSLSGVYNEQFF. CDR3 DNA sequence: TGTGCCAGCAGCTCCCTGTCGGGGGTTTACAATGAGCAGTTCTTC. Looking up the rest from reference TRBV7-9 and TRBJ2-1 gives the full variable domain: DTGVSQNPRHKITKRGQNVTFRCDPISEHNRLYWYRQTLGQGPEFLTYFQNEAQLEKSRLLSDRFSAERPKGSFSTLEIQRTEQGDSAMYLCASSSLSGVYNEQFFGPGTRLTVL.

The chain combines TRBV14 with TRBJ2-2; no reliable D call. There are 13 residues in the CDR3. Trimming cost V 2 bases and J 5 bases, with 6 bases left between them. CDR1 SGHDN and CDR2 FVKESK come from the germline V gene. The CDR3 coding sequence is TGTGCCAGCAGCCAACTGAGAACCGGGGAGCTGTTTTTT. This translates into CASSQLRTGELFF.

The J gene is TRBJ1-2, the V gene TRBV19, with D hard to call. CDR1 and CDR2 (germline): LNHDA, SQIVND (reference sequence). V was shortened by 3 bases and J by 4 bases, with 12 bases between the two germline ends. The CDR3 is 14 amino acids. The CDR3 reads CASSIYSSLYGYTF. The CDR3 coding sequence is TGTGCCAGTAGTATCTACAGCAGCCTCTATGGCTACACCTTC.

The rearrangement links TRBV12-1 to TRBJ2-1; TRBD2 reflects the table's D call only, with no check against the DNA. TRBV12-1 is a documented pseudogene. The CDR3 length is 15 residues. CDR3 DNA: TGTGCCAGCACCCACGGCGCGGGTTCCCGGGGTGAGCAGTTCTTC. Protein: CASTHGAGSRGEQFF.

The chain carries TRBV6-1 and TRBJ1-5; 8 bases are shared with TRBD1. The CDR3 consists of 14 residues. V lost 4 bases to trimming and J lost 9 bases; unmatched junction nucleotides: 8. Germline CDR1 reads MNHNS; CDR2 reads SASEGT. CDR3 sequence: CASSGDRGGRPQHF. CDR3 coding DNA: TGTGCCAGCAGTGGAGACAGGGGCGGGCGGCCCCAGCATTTT.

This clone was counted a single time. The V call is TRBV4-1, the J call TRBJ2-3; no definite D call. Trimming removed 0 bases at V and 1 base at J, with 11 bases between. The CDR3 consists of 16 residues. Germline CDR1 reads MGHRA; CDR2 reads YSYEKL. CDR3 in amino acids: CASSQDDSSGTDTQYF. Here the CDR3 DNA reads TGCGCCAGCAGCCAAGATGACTCCTCTGGCACAGATACGCAGTATTTT.

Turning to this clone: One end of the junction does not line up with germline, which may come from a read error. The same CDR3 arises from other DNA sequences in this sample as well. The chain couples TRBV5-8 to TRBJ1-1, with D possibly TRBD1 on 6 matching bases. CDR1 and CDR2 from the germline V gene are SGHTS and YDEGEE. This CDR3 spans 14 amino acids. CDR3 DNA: TGTGCCAGCAGCTCCGTTACAGGGAACACTGAGGCTTTCTTT. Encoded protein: CASSSVTGNTEAFF.

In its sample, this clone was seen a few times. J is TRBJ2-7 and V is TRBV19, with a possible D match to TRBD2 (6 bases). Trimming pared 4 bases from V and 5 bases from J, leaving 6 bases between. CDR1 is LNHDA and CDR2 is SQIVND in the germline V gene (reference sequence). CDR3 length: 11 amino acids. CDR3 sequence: CASSRGDEQYF. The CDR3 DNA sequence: TGTGCCAGTAGTAGGGGGGACGAGCAGTACTTC.

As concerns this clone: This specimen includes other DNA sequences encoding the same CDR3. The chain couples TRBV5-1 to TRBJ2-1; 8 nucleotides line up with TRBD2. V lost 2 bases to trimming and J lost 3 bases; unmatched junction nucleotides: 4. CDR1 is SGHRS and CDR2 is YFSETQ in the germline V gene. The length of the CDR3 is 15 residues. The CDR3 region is CASSLESGGYNEQFF. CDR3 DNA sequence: TGCGCCAGCAGCTTAGAAAGCGGGGGCTACAATGAGCAGTTCTTC. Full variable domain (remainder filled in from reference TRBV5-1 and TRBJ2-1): KAGVTQTPRYLIKTRGQQVTLSCSPISGHRSVSWYQQTPGQGLQFLFEYFSETQRNKGNFPGRFSGRQFSNSRSEMNVSTLELGDSALYLCASSLESGGYNEQFFGPGTRLTVL.

This CDR3 is CASRAGLAGGTDTQYF. The CDR3, as DNA: TGCGCCAGCAGAGCGGGACTAGCGGGGGGCACAGATACGCAGTATTTT. This rearrangement joins TRBV10-2 to TRBJ2-3; 14 bases line up with TRBD2. The CDR3 length is 16 residues. V gave up 6 bases and J gave up 1 base; unmatched junction bases: 3. CDR1 WSHSY and CDR2 SAAADI come from the germline V gene.

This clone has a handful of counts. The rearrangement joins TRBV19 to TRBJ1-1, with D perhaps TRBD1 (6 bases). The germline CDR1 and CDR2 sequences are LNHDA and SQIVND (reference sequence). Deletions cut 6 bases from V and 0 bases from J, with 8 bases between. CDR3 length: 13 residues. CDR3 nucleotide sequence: TGTGCCAGTAGCGACAGGTTGAACACTGAAGCTTTCTTT. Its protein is CASSDRLNTEAFF.

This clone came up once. The CDR3 coding sequence is TGTGCCAGCGTCAGGGGGGACGGAGCCTATGGCTACACCTTC. This codes for CASVRGDGAYGYTF. The chain combines TRBV6-6 with TRBJ1-2, with 7 bases matching TRBD1. From germline, CDR1 is MNHNY and CDR2 SVGAGI (reference sequence). V lost 8 bases to trimming and J lost 4 bases; unmatched junction nucleotides: 10. The CDR3 runs 14 residues.

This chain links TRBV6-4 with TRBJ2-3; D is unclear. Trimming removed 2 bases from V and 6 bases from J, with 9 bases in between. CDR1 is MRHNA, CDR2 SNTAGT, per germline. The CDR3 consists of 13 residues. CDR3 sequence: CASSDGSTDTQYF. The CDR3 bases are TGTGCCAGCAGTGACGGTTCGACTGATACGCAGTATTTT.

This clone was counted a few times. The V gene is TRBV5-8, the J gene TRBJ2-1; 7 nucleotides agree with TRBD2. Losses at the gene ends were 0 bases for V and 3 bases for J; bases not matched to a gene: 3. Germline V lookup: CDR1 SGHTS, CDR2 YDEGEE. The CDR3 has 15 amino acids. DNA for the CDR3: TGTGCCAGCAGCTTGGGGAGCGGGAACTACAATGAGCAGTTCTTC. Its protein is CASSLGSGNYNEQFF. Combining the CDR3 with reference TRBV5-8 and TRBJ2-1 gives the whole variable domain EAGVTQSPTHLIKTRGQQATLRCSPISGHTSVYWYQQALGLGLQFLLWYDEGEERNRGNFPPRFSGRQFPNYSSELNVNALELEDSALYLCASSLGSGNYNEQFFGPGTRLTVL.

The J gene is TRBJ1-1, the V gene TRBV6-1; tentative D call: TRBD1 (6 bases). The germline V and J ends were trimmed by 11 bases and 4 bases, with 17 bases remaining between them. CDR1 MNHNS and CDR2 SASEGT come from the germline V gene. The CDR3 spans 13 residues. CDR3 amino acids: CAAGGASVTEAFF. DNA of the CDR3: TGTGCCGCCGGGGGGGCCTCGGTCACTGAAGCTTTCTTT.

CDR3 protein: CASSLPGTRNQPQHF. The CDR3 DNA sequence: TGTGCCAGCAGTTTACCCGGGACACGCAATCAGCCCCAGCATTTT. This sequence joins TRBV28 and TRBJ1-5, with a weak D call TRBD1 (6 bases). CDR1 and CDR2 (germline): MDHEN, SYDVKM. CDR3 length: 15 residues. With 2 bases removed from V and 2 bases from J, the gap between germline ends came to 10 bases.

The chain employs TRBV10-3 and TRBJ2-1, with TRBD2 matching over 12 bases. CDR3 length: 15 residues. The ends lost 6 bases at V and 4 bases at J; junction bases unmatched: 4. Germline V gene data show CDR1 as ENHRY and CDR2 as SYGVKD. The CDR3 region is CAISSGLAGYNEQFF. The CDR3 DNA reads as TGTGCCATCAGCTCTGGACTAGCGGGGTACAATGAGCAGTTCTTC.

This CDR3 reads CATSIGVGNTIYF. The DNA for the CDR3 is TGTGCCACCAGCATAGGGGTTGGAAACACCATATATTTT. This chain connects TRBV15 to TRBJ1-3; a weak D match, TRBD1 (5 bases). Trimming shortened V by 4 bases and J by 3 bases, and 7 bases separated the two germline ends. The CDR3 spans 13 residues. The germline gives CDR1 LNHNV, CDR2 YYDKDF (reference sequence).

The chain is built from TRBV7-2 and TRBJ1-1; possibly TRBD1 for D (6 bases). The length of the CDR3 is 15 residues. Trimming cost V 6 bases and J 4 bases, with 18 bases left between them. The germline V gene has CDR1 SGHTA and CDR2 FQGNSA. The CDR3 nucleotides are TGTGCCAGCAGAGATACGGGGACATTCGGCACTGAAGCTTTCTTT. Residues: CASRDTGTFGTEAFF.

The CDR3 DNA sequence: TGTGCCAGCACCCGGAGGCAGGGGGAAAAACTGTTTTTT. Protein: CASTRRQGEKLFF. The chain combines TRBV2 with TRBJ1-4; perhaps TRBD1 as D (6 bases). Germline values: CDR1 SNHLY, CDR2 FYNNEI. V was clipped by 7 bases and J by 8 bases, with 14 bases between them. The CDR3 has 13 residues. Full variable domain (outside the CDR3, taken from reference TRBV2 and TRBJ1-4): EPEVTQTPSHQVTQMGQEVILRCVPISNHLYFYWYRQILGQKVEFLVSFYNNEISEKSEIFDDQFSVERPDGSNFTLKIRSTKLEDSAMYFCASTRRQGEKLFFGSGTQLSVL.